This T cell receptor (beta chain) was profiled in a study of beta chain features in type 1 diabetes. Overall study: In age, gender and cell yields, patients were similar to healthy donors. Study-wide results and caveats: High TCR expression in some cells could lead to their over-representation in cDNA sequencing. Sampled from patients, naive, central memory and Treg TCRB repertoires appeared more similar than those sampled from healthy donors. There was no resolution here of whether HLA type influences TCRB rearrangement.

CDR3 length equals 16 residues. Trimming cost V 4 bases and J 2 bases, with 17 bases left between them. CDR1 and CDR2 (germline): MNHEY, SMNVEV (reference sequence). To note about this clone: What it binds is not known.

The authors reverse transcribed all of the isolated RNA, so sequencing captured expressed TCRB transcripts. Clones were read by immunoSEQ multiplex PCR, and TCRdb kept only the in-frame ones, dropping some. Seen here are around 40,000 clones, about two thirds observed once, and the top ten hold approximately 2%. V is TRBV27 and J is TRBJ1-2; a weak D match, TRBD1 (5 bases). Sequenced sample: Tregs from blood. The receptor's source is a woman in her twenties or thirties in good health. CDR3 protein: CASSWLSAGINYGYTF. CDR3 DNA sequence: TGTGCCAGCAGTTGGCTGTCGGCAGGGATAAACTATGGCTACACCTTC.